Listed here are 10 T cell receptor beta chains from one sample, sequenced in a study of post-analysis software for immune sequencing data. Their antigen targets remain unknown. Unique molecular identifiers featured in each of the TCR beta cDNA libraries. From the PCR reads, TCRdb called clonotypes with MiXCR, one entry per CDR3 protein. This sample has 700,000 to 800,000 distinct CDR3 sequences, with roughly 27% found just once. Study outcomes and limitations: TRBV5-6, TRBV5-1 and TRBV20-1 belonged to a set of about 5 TRBV segments that were more frequent in patients than controls.

Sequencing was carried out using blood. The receptors were gathered from a girl aged 10 to 17 with multiple sclerosis.

The chain has TRBV3-1 and TRBJ2-3; a weak D match, TRBD2 (6 bases). This CDR3 contains 14 residues. Germline CDR1 and CDR2: LGHDT and YNNKEL (reference sequence). Trimming cost V 0 bases and J 10 bases, with 14 bases left between them. The CDR3 DNA sequence: TGTGCCAGCAGCCAAGATAGCGGCTACGGGGCGCAGTATTTT. Amino acid sequence: CASSQDSGYGAQYF.

As to this clonotype: This sequence may be a read error, since a much larger clone differs from it by one base. The chain couples TRBV4-3 to TRBJ2-5, with 8 bases fitting TRBD2. The tail of the sequence fits TRBJ2-7 better, so the J call may be wrong. The V gene's germline CDR1 is LGHNA and CDR2 YSLEER. The CDR3 length is 13 residues. Written as DNA, the CDR3 is TGCGCCAGCAGCCAAGACGGGGGGGGCGAGCAGTACTTC. It codes for CASSQDGGGEQYF.

V and J are TRBV7-2 and TRBJ2-7; D may be TRBD2 (6 bases). Trimming pared 7 bases from V and 10 bases from J, leaving 23 bases between. Germline CDR1 is SGHTA and CDR2 is FQGNSA. The CDR3 contains 14 residues. Written as DNA, the CDR3 is TGTGCCAGCACCCCCGGAGGGCTCTTCGAGTCCCAGTACTTC. Its translation is CASTPGGLFESQYF.

In this sample, this clonotype turned up a few times. CDR3 sequence: CSIRDRESRTF. As DNA, the CDR3 is TGCAGCATCCGGGACAGGGAGTCACGCACCTTC. The genes are TRBV29-1 and TRBJ1-2, with 9 bases identical to TRBD1. V dropped 8 bases and J dropped 13; count of bases not matched to a gene: 11. The CDR3 spans 11 residues. CDR1 is SQVTM, CDR2 ANQGSEA, per germline.

This clonotype was seen more than once but under ten times. The rearrangement uses TRBV29-1 and TRBJ1-4; TRBD1 agrees at 9 bases. V lost 4 bases and J lost 8; bases outside the gene matches: 8. Looked up from germline, CDR1 is SQVTM and CDR2 is ANQGSEA. The CDR3 consists of 14 residues. The chain's CDR3 is CSVARGTGQEKLFF. The CDR3 DNA reads as TGCAGCGTTGCGAGAGGGACAGGGCAGGAAAAACTGTTTTTT.

This clonotype was recorded a few times. The junction does not match germline at one end; this may be a read error. This sequence joins TRBV9 and TRBJ2-3; no firm D call. Germline CDR1 reads SGDLS; CDR2 reads YYNGEE. The CDR3 contains 16 residues. For the CDR3, the DNA is TGTGCCAGCAGCTCCTCGATTAAGATGGAATCAGATACACAGTATTTT. Encoded protein: CASSSSIKMESDTQYF.

The chain uses TRBV12-3 or TRBV12-4 and TRBJ2-7; maybe TRBD1 (5 bases). The CDR3 runs 13 residues. The germline V and J ends were trimmed by 6 bases and 4 bases, with 13 bases remaining between them. CDR3 residues: CASSPGHLYEQYF. The CDR3 coding sequence is TGTGCCAGCAGCCCCGGACATTTATACGAGCAGTACTTC.

The gene calls are TRBV14 and TRBJ1-4, with 8 bases fitting TRBD1. The CDR3 runs 16 residues. The germline V gene has CDR1 SGHDN and CDR2 FVKESK. The junction had 5 bases not matched to a gene; V was cut back by 1 base and J by 4 bases. The CDR3 nucleotides read TGTGCCAGCAGCCAAGGCGGGACAGGATATAATGAAAAACTGTTTTTT. This gives the protein CASSQGGTGYNEKLFF.

The chain recombines TRBV21-1 with TRBJ2-7; the DNA was not compared with TRBD2, the D call given in the table. TRBV21-1 is designated a pseudogene. The CDR3 sequence is 18 residues long. CDR3 sequence reads: CASSHRGDSGRISYEQYF. The CDR3 DNA reads TGTGCCAGCAGCCACCGGGGCGACAGCGGGAGAATCTCCTACGAGCAGTACTTC.

This clonotype was observed many times. The CDR3 DNA is TGCGCCAGCAGCTTAAGAGACAGGGCCGACATAGCCAAAAACATTCAGTACTTC. This sequence encodes CASSLRDRADIAKNIQYF. The chain uses TRBV5-1 and TRBJ2-4; 7 bases fit TRBD1. The CDR3 has 18 amino acids. Germline CDR1 reads SGHRS; CDR2 reads YFSETQ. Trimming at V came to 2 bases and at J to 0 bases, leaving 11 bases not matched to a gene.